This section outlines one TCR beta chain sequence together with its context. Its antigen is not identified. Profiled with immunoSEQ multiplex PCR; TCRdb holds only in-frame clones, not every one. The repertoire holds just under 80,000 clones, roughly 90% seen once, with approximately 4.5% in the top ten. V was clipped by 5 bases and J by 3 bases, with 7 bases between them. Germline CDR1 is SNHLY and CDR2 is FYNNEI. CDR3 length: 13 amino acids. The sample is drawn from a study of T cell responses to AZD1222 COVID-19 vaccine. Pooling covered second doses at about 4 or about 12 weeks. Regarding the study as a whole: Along spike, vaccine-associated CD4 TCRs were found throughout, with dominance at 160-218 and 743-854. It was only after the peak T cell response that any repertoires were sampled.

The V gene is TRBV2, the J gene TRBJ1-4; D gene unclear. The clonotype originates from an adult who received the AZD1222 COVID-19 vaccine. Sequencing was performed on peripheral blood, taken 28 days after the second AZD1222 dose. CDR3 sequence (DNA): TGTGCCAGCAGTCCTGGACCTAATGAAAAACTGTTTTTT. Protein product: CASSPGPNEKLFF.